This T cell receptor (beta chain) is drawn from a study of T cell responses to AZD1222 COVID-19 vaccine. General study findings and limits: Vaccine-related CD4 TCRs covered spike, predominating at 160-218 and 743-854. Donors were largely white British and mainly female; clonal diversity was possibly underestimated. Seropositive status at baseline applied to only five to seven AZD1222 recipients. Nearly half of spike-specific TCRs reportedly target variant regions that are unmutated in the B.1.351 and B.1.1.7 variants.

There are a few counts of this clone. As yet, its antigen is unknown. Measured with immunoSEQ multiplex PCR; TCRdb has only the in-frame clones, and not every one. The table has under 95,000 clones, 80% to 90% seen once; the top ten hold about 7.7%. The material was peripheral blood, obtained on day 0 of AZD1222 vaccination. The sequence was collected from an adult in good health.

The CDR3 bases are TGTGCCACCAGCAGAGATAGAGACAGGGGAGTCAATGAGCAGTTCTTC. It translates to CATSRDRDRGVNEQFF. The J gene is TRBJ2-1, the V gene TRBV15, with 8 bases matching TRBD1. The CDR3 contains 16 residues. CDR1 is LNHNV, CDR2 YYDKDF, per germline (reference sequence). The J segment lost 6 bases and the V segment lost 0 bases, leaving 7 bases of the junction unmatched.